This TCR beta chain was captured by sequencing in a study of blood T cell repertoires in COVID-19. Study-wide background: Samples of COVID-19 (acute and convalescent) were obtained from the United States, Italy and Spain. T cells, B-cell-depleted T cells, or PBMCs provided the cDNA or gDNA that served as material.

Repertoires were generated with immunoSEQ multiplex PCR, while TCRdb's copy carries only in-frame clones and drops some. The sample shows about 250,000 clones, under 85% of them seen only once. The CDR3 runs 14 residues. Germline loops: CDR1 SGDLS, CDR2 YYNGEE. The junction had 6 bases not matched to a gene; V was cut back by 4 bases and J by 3 bases. The receptor's source is a human donor with COVID-19, enrolled during active disease. The donor label of this sample is uncertain. The sequenced sample was peripheral blood. This chain joins TRBV9 and TRBJ1-1; 7 nucleotides line up with TRBD1. CDR3 sequence reads: CASSNQGEDTEAFF. As DNA, the CDR3 is TGTGCCAGCAGCAATCAGGGGGAAGACACTGAAGCTTTCTTT.